What follows describes a single TCR beta chain. Its cognate antigen is unknown. TCRdb fed the RT-PCR reads into MiXCR, producing one record per CDR3 protein. In the table there are just under 250,000 distinct CDR3 sequences, 9% to 15% of which are singletons. The record originates from a study of response to subunit inactivated influenza vaccine. General observations from the study: Researchers suggested that each seasonal influenza vaccination recruits few new T cells.

Germline CDR1 MNHNY, CDR2 SVGAGI (reference sequence). The CDR3 extends over 10 amino acids. V lost 6 bases and J 8 bases, leaving 7 bases between the germline ends. This chain connects TRBV6-6 to TRBJ1-2; no definite D call. The sample here was non-naive T cells sorted from PBMCs, taken approximately 15 days before vaccination. The receptor comes from a man between 45 and 60 years old who received an inactivated influenza vaccine. CDR3 DNA: TGTGCCAGCAGAACAGCCGGCTACACCTTC. As protein: CASRTAGYTF.